A selection of T cell receptor beta chains follows, all from one sample in a study of early stage breast cancer tumors. Sequenced by immunoSEQ multiplex PCR; TCRdb stores in-frame clones only, minus some. The sample has roughly 49,000 clones, roughly 78% seen once. The sequenced sample consisted of blood. The receptors were gathered from a person aged 40 to 50 with breast cancer. The CDR3 runs from the conserved cysteine through the conserved F or W. A D gene is named only where the DNA matches it firmly. The size of a clone is reported for some rows only, either as once, few or many, or as a class for expanded clones.

NA once 13 TRBJ2-3 TRBV6-1 CASSGLLADTQYF TGTGCCAGCTCGGGACTGTTGGCCGATACGCAGTATTTT
TRBD2 NA 15 TRBJ2-1 TRBV7-9 CASSFGLAGGDEQFF TGTGCCAGCAGCTTTGGGCTAGCGGGAGGAGATGAGCAGTTCTTC
TRBD1 NA 18 TRBJ1-2 TRBV28 CASSSPVSTGGLRYGYTF TGTGCCAGCAGCTCACCCGTATCCACAGGGGGCCTAAGGTATGGCTACACCTTC
TRBD2 NA 14 TRBJ2-5 TRBV7-8 CASSEAARGETQYF TGTGCCAGCAGCGAGGCGGCGCGGGGGGAGACCCAGTACTTC
NA medium-sized 12 TRBJ2-7 TRBV15 CATSRGFGEQYF TGTGCCACCAGCAGAGGATTTGGCGAGCAGTACTTC
TRBD1 once 15 TRBJ1-3 TRBV7-2 CASSSQGASGNTIYF TGTGCCAGCAGCTCACAGGGGGCATCGGGAAACACCATATATTTT
NA few 14 TRBJ1-2 TRBV6-5 CASSFRPWGDGYTF TGTGCCAGCAGTTTCCGCCCATGGGGTGATGGCTACACCTTC
TRBD2 NA 13 TRBJ2-1 TRBV9 CASSVGLANEQFF TGTGCCAGCAGCGTAGGACTAGCCAATGAGCAGTTCTTC
TRBD1 NA 14 TRBJ1-1 TRBV5-1 CASSKDRGGTEAFF TGCGCCAGCAGTAAAGACAGGGGTGGCACTGAAGCTTTCTTT
NA NA 13 TRBJ1-2 TRBV2 CASSVIGYDGYTF TGTGCCAGCAGCGTGATAGGATATGACGGCTACACCTTC
TRBD2 NA 14 TRBJ2-1 TRBV28 CASSLGLAGGEQFF TGTGCCAGCAGTTTAGGACTAGCGGGAGGTGAGCAGTTCTTC
NA NA 13 TRBJ1-1 TRBV6-5 CASRETGDTEAFF TGTGCCAGCAGGGAAACGGGTGATACTGAAGCTTTCTTT
TRBD2 NA 16 TRBJ2-3 TRBV10-3 CAISDTTSGSKNTQYF TGTGCCATCAGTGACACTACTAGCGGGAGTAAGAATACGCAGTATTTT
NA NA 17 TRBJ2-7 TRBV30 CAWSDPRGYSSPYEQYF TGTGCCTGGAGTGACCCCCGGGGCTACTCGTCCCCCTACGAGCAGTACTTC
NA NA 17 TRBJ1-2 TRBV2 CASSEELWVQGNYGYTF TGTGCCAGCAGTGAAGAACTTTGGGTGCAGGGTAACTATGGCTACACCTTC
TRBD1 NA 15 TRBJ2-7 TRBV5-6 CASSLGPGQGTEQYF TGTGCCAGCAGCTTGGGTCCGGGACAGGGAACCGAGCAGTACTTC
NA NA 14 TRBJ1-4 TRBV19 CASSVWGHGEKLFF TGTGCCAGTAGTGTTTGGGGGCATGGTGAAAAACTGTTTTTT
NA NA 12 TRBJ2-7 TRBV6-1 CASSEGQYEQYF TGTGCCAGCAGTGAAGGTCAGTACGAGCAGTACTTC
NA NA 15 TRBJ2-6 TRBV6-1 CASSEIAYGANVLTF TGTGCCAGCAGTGAAATCGCCTACGGGGCCAACGTCCTGACTTTC
NA NA 18 TRBJ2-1 TRBV19 CASTRSVGRARSYNEQFF TGTGCCAGTACCCGCAGTGTTGGGCGAGCAAGAAGCTACAATGAGCAGTTCTTC